This T cell receptor beta chain was sequenced during a study of human T cells and chemical hapten exposure. There are many counts of this clonotype. In TCRdb, the 5' RACE reads were re-called with MiXCR into one record per CDR3 protein. The sample includes more than 140,000 distinct CDR3 sequences, 4.1% of them seen just once. Whole blood, unfractionated, served as the material for total RNA extraction. This TCR was recovered from a female donor in good health.

CDR3 bases: TGCGCCAGCAGCCCGGGCCGGGCCCCTCGAGGCACAGATACGCAGTATTTT. Protein: CASSPGRAPRGTDTQYF. The chain is built from TRBV5-1 and TRBJ2-3; D unresolved. The ends were cut back, 4 bases at V and 1 base at J, with 19 bases in the middle. Germline loops: CDR1 SGHRS, CDR2 YFSETQ. The CDR3 is 17 amino acids.